This T cell receptor beta chain emerged from a study of blood T cell repertoires in COVID-19. In the study overall: Samples taken during acute and convalescent COVID-19 were collected in the United States, Italy and Spain. T cells, B-cell-depleted T cells, or PBMCs supplied cDNA or gDNA.

CDR1 LGHNT and CDR2 FRNRAP come from the germline V gene. This CDR3 has 17 amino acids. V was shortened by 5 bases and J by 8 bases, with 25 bases between the two germline ends. Authors' analysis steps: Nucleated cell counts were estimated from reference gene primer amplification. Clones were read by immunoSEQ multiplex PCR, and TCRdb kept only the in-frame ones, dropping some. That table gives V, J and clone size, and the DNA gave D and trimming. This table has roughly 32,000 clones, 65% to 90% appearing once. The sample comprised peripheral blood. The receptor comes from an elderly woman with active or convalescent COVID-19. The chain is built from TRBV12-5 and TRBJ2-1; TRBD1 is a possible D gene (5 bases). The CDR3 is CASGQGLQTLKMHEQFF. The CDR3 region has the DNA TGTGCTAGTGGTCAGGGTTTGCAGACCCTCAAGATGCATGAGCAGTTCTTC.